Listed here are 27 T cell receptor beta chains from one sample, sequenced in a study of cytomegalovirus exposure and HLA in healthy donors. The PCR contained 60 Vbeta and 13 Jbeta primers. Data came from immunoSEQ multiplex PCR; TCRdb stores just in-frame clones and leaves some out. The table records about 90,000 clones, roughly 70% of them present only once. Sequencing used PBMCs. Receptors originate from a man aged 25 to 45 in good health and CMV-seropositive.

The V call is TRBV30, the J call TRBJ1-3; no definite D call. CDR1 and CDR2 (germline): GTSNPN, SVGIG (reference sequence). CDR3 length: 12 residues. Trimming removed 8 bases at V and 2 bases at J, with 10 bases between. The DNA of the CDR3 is TGTGCCCAACGTTGGCCTGGAAACACCATATATTTT. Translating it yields CAQRWPGNTIYF.

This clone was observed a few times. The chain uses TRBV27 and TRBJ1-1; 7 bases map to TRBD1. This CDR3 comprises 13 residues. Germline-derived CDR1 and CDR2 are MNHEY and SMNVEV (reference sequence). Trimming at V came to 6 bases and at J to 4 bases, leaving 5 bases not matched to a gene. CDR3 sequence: CASRDTGATEAFF. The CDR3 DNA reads TGTGCCAGCAGAGATACAGGGGCCACTGAAGCTTTCTTT.

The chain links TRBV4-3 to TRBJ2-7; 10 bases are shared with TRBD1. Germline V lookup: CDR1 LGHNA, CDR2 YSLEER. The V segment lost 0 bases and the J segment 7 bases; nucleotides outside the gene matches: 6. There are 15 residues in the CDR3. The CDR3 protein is CASSQDRGQGREQYF. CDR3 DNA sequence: TGCGCCAGCAGCCAAGATAGGGGACAGGGGAGGGAGCAGTACTTC.

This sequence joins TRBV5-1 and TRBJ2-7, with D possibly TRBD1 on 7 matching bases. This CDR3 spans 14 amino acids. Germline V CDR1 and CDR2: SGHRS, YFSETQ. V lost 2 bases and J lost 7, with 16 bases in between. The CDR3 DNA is TGCGCCAGCAGCTTAGGACAGGTCCGGGGGGAGCAGTACTTC. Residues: CASSLGQVRGEQYF.

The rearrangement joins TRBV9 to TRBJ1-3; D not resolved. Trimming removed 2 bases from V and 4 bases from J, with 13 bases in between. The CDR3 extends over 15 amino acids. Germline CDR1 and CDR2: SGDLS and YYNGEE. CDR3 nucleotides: TGTGCCAGCAGCGTGTCCTCAACGAGAGGAAACACCATATATTTT. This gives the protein CASSVSSTRGNTIYF.

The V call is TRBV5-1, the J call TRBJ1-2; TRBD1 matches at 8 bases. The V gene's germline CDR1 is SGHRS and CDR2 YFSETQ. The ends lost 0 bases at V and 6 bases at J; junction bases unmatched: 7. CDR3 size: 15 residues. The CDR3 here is CASSLGGRGLDGYTF. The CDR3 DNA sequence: TGCGCCAGCAGCTTGGGCGGCAGGGGGCTTGATGGCTACACCTTC.

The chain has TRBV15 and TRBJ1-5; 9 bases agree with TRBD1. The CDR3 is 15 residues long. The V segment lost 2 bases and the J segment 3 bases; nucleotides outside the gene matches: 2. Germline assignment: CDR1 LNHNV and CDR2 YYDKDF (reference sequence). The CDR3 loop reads CATSRTGGYNQPQHF. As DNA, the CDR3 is TGTGCCACCAGCAGAACAGGGGGCTACAATCAGCCCCAGCATTTT.

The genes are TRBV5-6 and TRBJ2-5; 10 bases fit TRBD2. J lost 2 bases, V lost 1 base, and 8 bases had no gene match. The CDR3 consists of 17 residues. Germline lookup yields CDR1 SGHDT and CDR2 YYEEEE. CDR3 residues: CASSLKGLLAGQETQYF. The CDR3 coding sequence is TGTGCCAGCAGCTTGAAAGGGTTACTAGCGGGACAAGAGACCCAGTACTTC.

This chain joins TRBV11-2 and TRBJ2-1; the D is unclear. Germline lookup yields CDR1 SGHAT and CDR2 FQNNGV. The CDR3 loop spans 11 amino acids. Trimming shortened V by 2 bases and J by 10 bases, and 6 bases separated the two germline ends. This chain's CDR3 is CASSLSTEQFF. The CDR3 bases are TGTGCCAGCAGCTTATCTACCGAGCAGTTCTTC.

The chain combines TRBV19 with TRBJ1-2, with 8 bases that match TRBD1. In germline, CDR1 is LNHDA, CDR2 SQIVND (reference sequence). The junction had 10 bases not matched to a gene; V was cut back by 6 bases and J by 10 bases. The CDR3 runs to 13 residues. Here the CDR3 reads CASSIGTGYHYTF. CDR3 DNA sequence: TGTGCCAGTAGCATCGGGACAGGCTATCACTACACCTTC.

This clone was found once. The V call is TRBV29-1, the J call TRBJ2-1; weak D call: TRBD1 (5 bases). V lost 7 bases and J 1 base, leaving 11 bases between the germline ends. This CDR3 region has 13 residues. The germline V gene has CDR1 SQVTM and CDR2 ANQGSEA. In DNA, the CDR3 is TGCAGCGCCCCAGGGTATTCCTACAATGAGCAGTTCTTC. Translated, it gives CSAPGYSYNEQFF.

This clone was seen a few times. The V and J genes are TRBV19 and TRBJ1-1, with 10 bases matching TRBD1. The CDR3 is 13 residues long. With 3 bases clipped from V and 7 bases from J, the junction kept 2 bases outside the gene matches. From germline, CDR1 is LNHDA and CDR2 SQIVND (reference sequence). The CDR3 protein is CASSIDRGREAFF. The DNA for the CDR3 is TGTGCCAGTAGTATTGACAGGGGGCGTGAAGCTTTCTTT.

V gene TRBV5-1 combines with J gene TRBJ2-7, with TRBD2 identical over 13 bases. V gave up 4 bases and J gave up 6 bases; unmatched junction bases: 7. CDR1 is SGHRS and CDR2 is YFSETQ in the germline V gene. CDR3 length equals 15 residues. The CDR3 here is CASSAGLAGVGEQYF. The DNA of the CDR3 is TGCGCCAGCAGCGCCGGACTAGCGGGAGTCGGCGAGCAGTACTTC.

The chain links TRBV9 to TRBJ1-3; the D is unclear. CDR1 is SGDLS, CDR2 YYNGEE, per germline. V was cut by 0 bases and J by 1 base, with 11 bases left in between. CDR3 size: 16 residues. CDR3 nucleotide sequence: TGTGCCAGCAGCGTAGACAGCTACCTTTCTGGAAACACCATATATTTT. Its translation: CASSVDSYLSGNTIYF.

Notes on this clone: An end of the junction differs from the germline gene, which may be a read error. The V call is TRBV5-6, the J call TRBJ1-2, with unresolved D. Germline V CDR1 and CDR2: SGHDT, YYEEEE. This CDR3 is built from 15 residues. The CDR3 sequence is CASSLGLGEAYGYPF. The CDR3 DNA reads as TGTGCCAGCAGCTTGGGTTTGGGAGAGGCCTATGGCTACCCCTTC.

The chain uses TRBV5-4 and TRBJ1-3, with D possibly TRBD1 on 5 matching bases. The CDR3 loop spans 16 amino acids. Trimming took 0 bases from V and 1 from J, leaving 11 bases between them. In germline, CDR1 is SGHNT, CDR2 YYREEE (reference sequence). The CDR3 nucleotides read TGTGCCAGCAGCTTGGCCAGGGAACGGTCTGGAAACACCATATATTTT. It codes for CASSLARERSGNTIYF.

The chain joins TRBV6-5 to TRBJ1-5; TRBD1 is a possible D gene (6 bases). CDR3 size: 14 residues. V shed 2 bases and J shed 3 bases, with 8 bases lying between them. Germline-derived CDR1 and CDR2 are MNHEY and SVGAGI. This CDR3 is CASSYGGNNQPQHF. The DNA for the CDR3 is TGTGCCAGCAGTTACGGGGGCAACAATCAGCCCCAGCATTTT.

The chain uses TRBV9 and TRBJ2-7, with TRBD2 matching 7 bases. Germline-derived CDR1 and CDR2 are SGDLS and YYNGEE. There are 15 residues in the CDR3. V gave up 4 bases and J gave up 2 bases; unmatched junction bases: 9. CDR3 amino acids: CASSFSGLGAYEQYF. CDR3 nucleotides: TGTGCCAGCAGCTTTTCTGGACTAGGGGCCTACGAGCAGTACTTC.

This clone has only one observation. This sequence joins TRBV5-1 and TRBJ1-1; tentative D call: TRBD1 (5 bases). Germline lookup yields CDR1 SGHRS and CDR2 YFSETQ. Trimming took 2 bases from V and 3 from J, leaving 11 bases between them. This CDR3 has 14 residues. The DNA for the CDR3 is TGCGCCAGCAGCTTTCTTAAAGGGGACACTGAAGCTTTCTTT. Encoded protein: CASSFLKGDTEAFF.

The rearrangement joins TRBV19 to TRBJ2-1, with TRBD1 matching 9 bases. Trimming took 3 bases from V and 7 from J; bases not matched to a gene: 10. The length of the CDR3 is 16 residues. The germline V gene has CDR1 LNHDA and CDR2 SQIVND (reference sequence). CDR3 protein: CASSIVPGQGGNEQFF. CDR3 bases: TGTGCCAGTAGTATTGTCCCGGGACAGGGAGGGAATGAGCAGTTCTTC.

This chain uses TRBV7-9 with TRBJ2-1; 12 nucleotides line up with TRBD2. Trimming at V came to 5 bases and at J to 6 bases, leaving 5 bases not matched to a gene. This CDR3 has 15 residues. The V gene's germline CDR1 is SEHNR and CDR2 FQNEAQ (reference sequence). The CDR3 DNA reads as TGTGCCAGCAGCCAGACTAGCGGGGGTAGCAATGAGCAGTTCTTC. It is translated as CASSQTSGGSNEQFF.

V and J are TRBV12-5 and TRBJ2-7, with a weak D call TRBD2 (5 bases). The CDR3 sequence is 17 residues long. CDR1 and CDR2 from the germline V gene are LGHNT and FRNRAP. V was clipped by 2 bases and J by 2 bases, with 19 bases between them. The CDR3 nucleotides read TGTGCTAGTGGTTTGAATGCCGGTTTATGGGAGACCTACGAGCAGTACTTC. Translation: CASGLNAGLWETYEQYF. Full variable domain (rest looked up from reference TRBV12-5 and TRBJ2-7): DARVTQTPRHKVTEMGQEVTMRCQPILGHNTVFWYRQTMMQGLELLAYFRNRAPLDDSGMPKDRFSAEMPDATLATLKIQPSEPRDSAVYFCASGLNAGLWETYEQYFGPGTRLTVT.

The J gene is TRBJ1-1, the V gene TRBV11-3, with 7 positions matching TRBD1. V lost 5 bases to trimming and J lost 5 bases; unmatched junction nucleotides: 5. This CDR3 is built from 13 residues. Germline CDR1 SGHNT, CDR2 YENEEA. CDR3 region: CASSLRDSTEAFF. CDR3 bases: TGTGCCAGCAGCCTACGGGACAGTACTGAAGCTTTCTTT. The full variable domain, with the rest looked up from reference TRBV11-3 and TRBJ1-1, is EAGVVQSPRYKIIEKKQPVAFWCNPISGHNTLYWYLQNLGQGPELLIRYENEEAVDDSQLPKDRFSAERLKGVDSTLKIQPAELGDSAVYLCASSLRDSTEAFFGQGTRLTVV.

This chain's CDR3 is CASSKGTYNEQFF. In DNA form, the CDR3 reads TGCGCCAGCAGCAAAGGGACATACAATGAGCAGTTCTTC. This sequence joins TRBV5-1 and TRBJ2-1; TRBD1 is a possible D gene (6 bases). Germline V CDR1 and CDR2: SGHRS, YFSETQ. V lost 4 bases and J lost 4, with 9 bases in between. This CDR3 spans 13 amino acids.

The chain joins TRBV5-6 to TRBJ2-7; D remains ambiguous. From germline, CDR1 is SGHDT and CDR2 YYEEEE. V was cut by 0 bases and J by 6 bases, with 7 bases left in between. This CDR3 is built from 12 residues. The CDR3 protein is CASSLGAFEQYF. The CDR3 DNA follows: TGTGCCAGCAGCTTGGGGGCCTTCGAGCAGTACTTC.

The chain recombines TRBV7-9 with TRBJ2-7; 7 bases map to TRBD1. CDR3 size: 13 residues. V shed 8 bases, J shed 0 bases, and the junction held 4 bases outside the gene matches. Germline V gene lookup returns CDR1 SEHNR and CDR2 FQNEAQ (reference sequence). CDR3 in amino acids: CASARTGSYEQYF. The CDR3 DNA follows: TGTGCCAGCGCTCGGACAGGCTCCTACGAGCAGTACTTC.

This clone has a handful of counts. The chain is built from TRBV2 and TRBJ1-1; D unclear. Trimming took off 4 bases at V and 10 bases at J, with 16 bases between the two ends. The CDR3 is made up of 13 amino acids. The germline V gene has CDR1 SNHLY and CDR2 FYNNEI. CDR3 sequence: CASSVRLEEGAFF. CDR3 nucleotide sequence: TGTGCCAGCAGTGTAAGGCTCGAGGAGGGAGCTTTCTTT.